A selection of T cell receptor beta chains follows, all from one sample in a study of shared clonotypes between healthy human individuals. Profiling relied on immunoSEQ multiplex PCR, and the TCRdb table lists in-frame clones only, not all of them. The sample lists 2 million to 2.5 million clones, more than 90% occurring once. What was sequenced was naive CD4+ T cells sorted from blood. Every receptor here comes from a man younger than 30 in good health. Each CDR3 is given with its conserved first and last residue. The D gene is left open where the match is weak. Size is omitted from some rows. Given values are once, few, many or a class for expanded clones.

D gene: -; V gene: TRBV5-6; J gene: TRBJ1-1; clone size: -; CDR3 DNA: TGTGCCAGCAGCTCTTCCGGGGGGTGGAACACTGAAGCTTTCTTT; CDR3 protein: CASSSSGGWNTEAFF
D gene: -; V gene: TRBV6-6; J gene: TRBJ2-3; clone size: -; CDR3 DNA: TGTGCCAGCAGGTCCGGCCAGCGGACCACAGATACGCAGTATTTT; CDR3 protein: CASRSGQRTTDTQYF
D gene: -; V gene: TRBV29-1; J gene: TRBJ1-1; clone size: -; CDR3 DNA: TGCAGCACCAATAGCCAGGCAACCGGAGCTTTCTTT; CDR3 protein: CSTNSQATGAFF
D gene: TRBD2; V gene: TRBV9; J gene: TRBJ2-2; clone size: once; CDR3 DNA: TGTGCCAGCAGCGTAGGAGGGACTAGCGGTAACACCGGGGAGCTGTTTTTT; CDR3 protein: CASSVGGTSGNTGELFF
D gene: -; V gene: TRBV4-2; J gene: TRBJ1-5; clone size: -; CDR3 DNA: TGTGCCAGCAGCCAAGAAGACGGAAGCAATCAGCCCCAGCATTTT; CDR3 protein: CASSQEDGSNQPQHF
D gene: -; V gene: TRBV6-4; J gene: TRBJ1-2; clone size: -; CDR3 DNA: TGTGCCAGCAGTGAGGGGGCGAGGGGCTACACCTTC; CDR3 protein: CASSEGARGYTF
D gene: -; V gene: TRBV19; J gene: TRBJ2-5; clone size: -; CDR3 DNA: TGTGCCAGTAGTATTCAGCATTCGAGCGGAGAGACCCAGTACTTC; CDR3 protein: CASSIQHSSGETQYF
D gene: TRBD1; V gene: TRBV28; J gene: TRBJ2-7; clone size: -; CDR3 DNA: TGTGCCAGCATCGGACAGGGAAATCCCTACGAGCAGTACTTC; CDR3 protein: CASIGQGNPYEQYF
D gene: -; V gene: TRBV4-3; J gene: TRBJ2-7; clone size: once; CDR3 DNA: TGCGCCAGCAGCCAAGATCGGGCGGACTACGAGCAGTACTTC; CDR3 protein: CASSQDRADYEQYF
D gene: -; V gene: TRBV28; J gene: TRBJ2-1; clone size: once; CDR3 DNA: TGTGCCAGCAGTTTAAGCGCCCTTCGCGACAATGAGCAGTTCTTC; CDR3 protein: CASSLSALRDNEQFF
D gene: -; V gene: TRBV7-9; J gene: TRBJ1-2; clone size: -; CDR3 DNA: TGTGCCAGCAGCCCAGACAGAATACCTAACTATGGCTACACCTTC; CDR3 protein: CASSPDRIPNYGYTF
D gene: -; V gene: TRBV7-2; J gene: TRBJ1-2; clone size: once; CDR3 DNA: TGTGCCAGCAGCTTAGCGGTCCCGGCAGGGGCTGGCTACACCTTC; CDR3 protein: CASSLAVPAGAGYTF
D gene: -; V gene: TRBV12-2; J gene: TRBJ2-3; clone size: -; CDR3 DNA: TGTGCAAGTCGCTCCCCCCCTTCGACTAGCACAGATACGCAGTATTTT; CDR3 protein: CASRSPPSTSTDTQYF
D gene: TRBD1; V gene: TRBV2; J gene: TRBJ2-5; clone size: -; CDR3 DNA: TGTGCCAGCAGGTATACAGGGGCACCTCAAGAGACCCAGTACTTC; CDR3 protein: CASRYTGAPQETQYF
D gene: -; V gene: TRBV2; J gene: TRBJ1-1; clone size: -; CDR3 DNA: TGTGCCAGCAGGACATGGGTTAACACTGAAGCTTTCTTT; CDR3 protein: CASRTWVNTEAFF
D gene: -; V gene: TRBV6-4; J gene: TRBJ2-2; clone size: once; CDR3 DNA: TGTGCCAATAGATTGGCCGACGGGGAGCTGTTTTTT; CDR3 protein: CANRLADGELFF
D gene: TRBD2; V gene: TRBV19; J gene: TRBJ2-7; clone size: -; CDR3 DNA: TGTGCCAGTAGTATAGGGGCTAGCGGGCCTCCTTCAACCTACGAGCAGTACTTC; CDR3 protein: CASSIGASGPPSTYEQYF
D gene: -; V gene: TRBV6-5; J gene: TRBJ1-1; clone size: -; CDR3 DNA: TGTGCCAGCAGTAGGGGGGGACTAGACACTGAAGCTTTCTTT; CDR3 protein: CASSRGGLDTEAFF
D gene: -; V gene: TRBV5-1; J gene: TRBJ1-6; clone size: -; CDR3 DNA: TGCGCCAGCAGCAGCGGGACGCAGCATAATTCACCCCTCCACTTT; CDR3 protein: CASSSGTQHNSPLHF
D gene: -; V gene: TRBV30; J gene: TRBJ1-6; clone size: -; CDR3 DNA: TGTGCCTGGAGTTCCCAGTATAATTCACCCCTCCACTTT; CDR3 protein: CAWSSQYNSPLHF
D gene: -; V gene: TRBV18; J gene: TRBJ1-1; clone size: -; CDR3 DNA: TGTGCCAGCTCACCACCAGCAAACACTGAAGCTTTCTTT; CDR3 protein: CASSPPANTEAFF
D gene: -; V gene: TRBV30; J gene: TRBJ2-4; clone size: -; CDR3 DNA: TGTGCCTGGAGTTTCTTTGGGGGCGCAGGAAACATTCAGTACTTC; CDR3 protein: CAWSFFGGAGNIQYF
D gene: -; V gene: TRBV19; J gene: TRBJ1-3; clone size: -; CDR3 DNA: TGTGCCAGTAGTAGCAGGGCTGGAAACACCATATATTTT; CDR3 protein: CASSSRAGNTIYF
D gene: -; V gene: TRBV10-3; J gene: TRBJ1-1; clone size: once; CDR3 DNA: TGTGCCGCTGCGACAGCCATGAACACTGAAGCTTTCTTT; CDR3 protein: CAAATAMNTEAFF
D gene: -; V gene: TRBV4-1; J gene: TRBJ2-3; clone size: -; CDR3 DNA: TGCGCCAGCAGCCAAGATGGGGCGGGGTCCACAGATACGCAGTATTTT; CDR3 protein: CASSQDGAGSTDTQYF
D gene: -; V gene: TRBV7-2; J gene: TRBJ1-4; clone size: once; CDR3 DNA: TGTGCCAGCAGCTTACGTGGGACTGGAAACGAGAATGAAAAACTGTTTTTT; CDR3 protein: CASSLRGTGNENEKLFF
D gene: -; V gene: TRBV6-1; J gene: TRBJ1-5; clone size: -; CDR3 DNA: TGTGCCAGCAGTGACCAAATAGGCAATCAGCCCCAGCATTTT; CDR3 protein: CASSDQIGNQPQHF
D gene: TRBD1; V gene: TRBV5-4; J gene: TRBJ2-3; clone size: -; CDR3 DNA: TGTGCCAGCAGCTTGGTGGGACAGGGGCCAGATACGCAGTATTTT; CDR3 protein: CASSLVGQGPDTQYF
D gene: TRBD1; V gene: TRBV6-5; J gene: TRBJ1-5; clone size: once; CDR3 DNA: TGTGCCAGCAGCTACAGGGGTAATCAGCCCCAGCATTTT; CDR3 protein: CASSYRGNQPQHF
D gene: -; V gene: TRBV18; J gene: TRBJ1-5; clone size: -; CDR3 DNA: TGTGCCAGCTCACAGGGCAGTCAGCCCCAGCATTTT; CDR3 protein: CASSQGSQPQHF
D gene: -; V gene: TRBV5-1; J gene: TRBJ2-1; clone size: once; CDR3 DNA: TGCGCCAGCAGCTTGGTGGGGGAGTCCTACAATGAGCAGTTCTTC; CDR3 protein: CASSLVGESYNEQFF
D gene: -; V gene: TRBV7-8; J gene: TRBJ2-5; clone size: -; CDR3 DNA: TGTGCCAGCAGCCCCGAGGGCCAGGGTGTTCTGGGGACCCAGTACTTC; CDR3 protein: CASSPEGQGVLGTQYF
D gene: -; V gene: TRBV30; J gene: TRBJ2-2; clone size: -; CDR3 DNA: TGTGCCTGGAGTCGATGGTCCGGGGAGCTGTTTTTT; CDR3 protein: CAWSRWSGELFF
D gene: TRBD1; V gene: TRBV19; J gene: TRBJ1-1; clone size: -; CDR3 DNA: TGTGCCAGTAGTGTGGGGACAGGGAGAACTGAAGCTTTCTTT; CDR3 protein: CASSVGTGRTEAFF
D gene: -; V gene: TRBV6-5; J gene: TRBJ1-1; clone size: -; CDR3 DNA: TGTGCCAGCAGTTACTCGGGATTTTGGGGGAGCACTGAAGCTTTCTTT; CDR3 protein: CASSYSGFWGSTEAFF
D gene: -; V gene: TRBV4-1; J gene: TRBJ2-3; clone size: -; CDR3 DNA: TGCGCCAGCAGCCAGGAAGGACAGACAGATACGCAGTATTTT; CDR3 protein: CASSQEGQTDTQYF
D gene: TRBD1; V gene: TRBV5-1; J gene: TRBJ2-7; clone size: -; CDR3 DNA: TGCGCCAGCAGCAGACAGGGTTCCAACTACGAGCAGTACTTC; CDR3 protein: CASSRQGSNYEQYF
D gene: -; V gene: TRBV5-6; J gene: TRBJ2-3; clone size: -; CDR3 DNA: TGTGCCAGCAGCCGGGGGCGTCCGGCTAGCGGCTACACAGATACGCAGTATTTT; CDR3 protein: CASSRGRPASGYTDTQYF
D gene: TRBD1; V gene: TRBV2; J gene: TRBJ2-1; clone size: -; CDR3 DNA: TGTGCCAGCAGTCTGGACAGGGGTTATTACAATGAGCAGTTCTTC; CDR3 protein: CASSLDRGYYNEQFF
D gene: TRBD1; V gene: TRBV7-2; J gene: TRBJ2-7; clone size: -; CDR3 DNA: TGTGCCAGCAGCCTCGGACAGGGGAAGGCCTACGAGCAGTACTTC; CDR3 protein: CASSLGQGKAYEQYF
D gene: TRBD1; V gene: TRBV19; J gene: TRBJ2-7; clone size: -; CDR3 DNA: TGTGCCAGTAGTTCGGACAGGACCTACGAGCAGTACTTC; CDR3 protein: CASSSDRTYEQYF
D gene: -; V gene: TRBV5-1; J gene: TRBJ2-1; clone size: -; CDR3 DNA: TGCGCCAGCAGCTTGGAGAGGCGCGCCTACAATGAGCAGTTCTTC; CDR3 protein: CASSLERRAYNEQFF
D gene: -; V gene: TRBV6-1; J gene: TRBJ2-7; clone size: -; CDR3 DNA: TGTGCCAGCGGGACGGGGTCTTACGAGCAGTACTTC; CDR3 protein: CASGTGSYEQYF
D gene: -; V gene: TRBV29-1; J gene: TRBJ1-6; clone size: -; CDR3 DNA: TGCAGCGTACAGGGATTTACACCCCTCCACTTT; CDR3 protein: CSVQGFTPLHF
D gene: -; V gene: TRBV6-6; J gene: TRBJ2-7; clone size: -; CDR3 DNA: TGTGCCAGCAGTTTGAAGGTGGGCGAGCAGTACTTC; CDR3 protein: CASSLKVGEQYF
D gene: TRBD1; V gene: TRBV5-1; J gene: TRBJ1-3; clone size: -; CDR3 DNA: TGCGCCAGCAGCACAACAGGGGTCTACGGAAACACCATATATTTT; CDR3 protein: CASSTTGVYGNTIYF
D gene: -; V gene: TRBV5-1; J gene: TRBJ2-1; clone size: -; CDR3 DNA: TGCGCCAGCAGCTTGGTTTCCCTAGCTAGCAATGAGCAGTTCTTC; CDR3 protein: CASSLVSLASNEQFF
D gene: -; V gene: TRBV4-3; J gene: TRBJ1-2; clone size: once; CDR3 DNA: TGCGCCAGCAGCCAAGTGGCAGGACCCGTAAACTATGGCTACACCTTC; CDR3 protein: CASSQVAGPVNYGYTF
D gene: -; V gene: TRBV10-3; J gene: TRBJ2-7; clone size: -; CDR3 DNA: TGTGCCATCAGTGACTCTTCCCTGGGCCTCTACGAGCAGTACTTC; CDR3 protein: CAISDSSLGLYEQYF
D gene: TRBD1; V gene: TRBV6-1; J gene: TRBJ1-6; clone size: -; CDR3 DNA: TGTGCCAGCAGTGACGACAGGGGGCTGTCACCCCTCCACTTT; CDR3 protein: CASSDDRGLSPLHF
D gene: TRBD1; V gene: TRBV5-1; J gene: TRBJ1-1; clone size: -; CDR3 DNA: TGCGCCAGCAGCTTGGGACAGGGCGGTGAAGCTTTCTTT; CDR3 protein: CASSLGQGGEAFF
D gene: -; V gene: TRBV19; J gene: TRBJ2-7; clone size: once; CDR3 DNA: TGTGCCAGTAGTATAGTCGACAGATCCTACGAGCAGTACTTC; CDR3 protein: CASSIVDRSYEQYF
D gene: TRBD1; V gene: TRBV7-9; J gene: TRBJ2-7; clone size: -; CDR3 DNA: TGTGCCAGCAGGCGGACAGGGGGCCACGAGCAGTACTTC; CDR3 protein: CASRRTGGHEQYF
D gene: -; V gene: TRBV4-1; J gene: TRBJ2-3; clone size: -; CDR3 DNA: TGCGCCAGCAGCCAAAGGGCGGATACTACAGATACGCAGTATTTT; CDR3 protein: CASSQRADTTDTQYF
D gene: TRBD2; V gene: TRBV7-2; J gene: TRBJ2-7; clone size: -; CDR3 DNA: TGTGCCAGCAGCTTAGAATCGGGAGCGGGAGGTACCTACGAGCAGTACTTC; CDR3 protein: CASSLESGAGGTYEQYF
D gene: -; V gene: TRBV7-9; J gene: TRBJ1-2; clone size: -; CDR3 DNA: TGTGCCAGCACCCCAGGGGCAGCTAACTATGGCTACACCTTC; CDR3 protein: CASTPGAANYGYTF
D gene: -; V gene: TRBV7-9; J gene: TRBJ2-7; clone size: once; CDR3 DNA: TGTGCCAGCAGCAGAACAGGGATCCACGAGCAGTACTTC; CDR3 protein: CASSRTGIHEQYF
D gene: -; V gene: TRBV5-1; J gene: TRBJ2-5; clone size: -; CDR3 DNA: TGCGCCAGCAGCTTATTTTCCGGAATACAAGAGACCCAGTACTTC; CDR3 protein: CASSLFSGIQETQYF
D gene: TRBD1; V gene: TRBV18; J gene: TRBJ2-3; clone size: -; CDR3 DNA: TGTGCCAGCTCACTTACGACAGGGGGTCTCACAGATACGCAGTATTTT; CDR3 protein: CASSLTTGGLTDTQYF
D gene: TRBD1; V gene: TRBV29-1; J gene: TRBJ2-7; clone size: -; CDR3 DNA: TGCAGCGTCTTGAACCCAGCAGGGGGCTACGAGCAGTACTTC; CDR3 protein: CSVLNPAGGYEQYF